This TCR beta chain appears in the sequencing data of a study of OX40 agonist ivuxolimab in advanced cancers. Study-wide context: Hepatocellular carcinoma, melanoma, renal cell or head and neck cancer was diagnosed in the dose-escalation patients.

Here immunoSEQ multiplex PCR was the method, and the copy in TCRdb shows in-frame clones only, minus some. The sample has roughly 70,000 clones; approximately 78% are singletons. The receptor was isolated from an adult with an advanced solid tumor such as melanoma, head and neck, liver or kidney cancer. The sample in question was CD4+ or CD8+ T cells sorted from blood, obtained in a trial of the OX40 agonist ivuxolimab.

CDR3 nucleotide sequence: TGTGCCAGCAGCCGGCAGGACGGCATTTCGTCCTCACCCCTCCACTTT. It translates to CASSRQDGISSSPLHF. This chain uses TRBV7-9 with TRBJ1-6; D is ambiguous. V lost 5 bases and J lost 10, with 21 bases in between. The CDR3 spans 16 residues. Germline V gene data show CDR1 as SEHNR and CDR2 as FQNEAQ (reference sequence).